At least ten counts were recorded for the clone carrying this T cell receptor beta chain. Its antigen is unknown. The sample is drawn from a study of T cells in Graves' hyperthyroidism and ophthalmopathy. Findings of the study overall: Most thyroid clonotypes expanded above 0.001 appeared in blood too. The model foresaw ophthalmopathy a median approximately 6.3 months prior to onset. By a 13 V-J model, ophthalmopathy was set apart from stable hyperthyroidism.

Uncontrolled infection, other autoimmune disease, pregnancy or lactation disqualified patients from enrolment. RNA transcripts provided the source from which TCR beta CDR3 regions were amplified. In the first-round RT-PCR of the TCR CDR3, the HTBI primer set was used. Each CDR3 protein gets one entry after TCRdb re-called the multiplex PCR reads with MiXCR. Of a few hundred thousand distinct CDR3 sequences listed, about 15% are singletons. Trimming at V came to 6 bases and at J to 6 bases, leaving 4 bases not matched to a gene. CDR3 size: 14 residues. The germline CDR1 and CDR2 sequences are SNHLY and FYNNEI.

The sample was blood. This clonotype originated in a woman aged 55-70 years with Graves' ophthalmopathy. The chain uses TRBV2 and TRBJ2-7, with 14 bases fitting TRBD2. The CDR3 DNA reads as TGTGCCAGCAGGCTGGGACTAGCGGGAGTCGAGCAGTACTTC. It yields the protein CASRLGLAGVEQYF.